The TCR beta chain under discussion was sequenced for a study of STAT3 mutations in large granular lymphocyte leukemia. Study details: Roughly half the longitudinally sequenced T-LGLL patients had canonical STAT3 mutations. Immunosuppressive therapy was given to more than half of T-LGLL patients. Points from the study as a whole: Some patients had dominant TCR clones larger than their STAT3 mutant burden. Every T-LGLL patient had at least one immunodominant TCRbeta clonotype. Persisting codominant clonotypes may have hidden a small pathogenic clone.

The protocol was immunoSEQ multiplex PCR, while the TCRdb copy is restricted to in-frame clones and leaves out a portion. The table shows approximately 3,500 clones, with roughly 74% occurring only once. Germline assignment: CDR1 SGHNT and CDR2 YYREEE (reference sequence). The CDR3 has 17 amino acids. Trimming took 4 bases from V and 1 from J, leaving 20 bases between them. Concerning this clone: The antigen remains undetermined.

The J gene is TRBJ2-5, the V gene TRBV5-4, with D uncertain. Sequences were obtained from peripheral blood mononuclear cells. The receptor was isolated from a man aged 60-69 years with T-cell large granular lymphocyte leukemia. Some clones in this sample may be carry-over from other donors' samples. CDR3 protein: CASSRVPDRRAQETQYF. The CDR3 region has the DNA TGTGCCAGCAGCCGAGTCCCGGACCGACGGGCCCAAGAGACCCAGTACTTC.